Described below is a single TCR beta chain sequence and its context. This CDR3 region has 17 residues. V shed 4 bases, J shed 0 bases, and the junction held 8 bases outside the gene matches. Germline V gene sequence: CDR1 MDHEN, CDR2 SYDVKM. These data belong to a study of shared T cell receptors in the human thymus. Sequencing used immunoSEQ multiplex PCR; TCRdb keeps in-frame clones, though not all of them. The top ten clones hold 0.0094% of a sample with over 650,000 clones, 70% to 90% of them seen once. These data are also associated with another study on human thymus T cells.

This chain uses TRBV28 with TRBJ2-7, with 11 nucleotides matching TRBD2. The clonotype comes from a boy in the first two years of life with a congenital heart defect. Specimen: thymocytes. The DNA of the CDR3 is TGTGCCAGCAGTTCCCGACTAGCGGGGAGAAGCTCCTACGAGCAGTACTTC. Residues: CASSSRLAGRSSYEQYF.